This TCR beta chain comes out of a study of shared clonotypes between healthy human individuals. CDR3 length equals 17 residues. With 6 bases clipped from V and 8 bases from J, the junction kept 18 bases outside the gene matches. Germline lookup yields CDR1 SGHRS and CDR2 YFSETQ. Sequenced by immunoSEQ multiplex PCR; TCRdb stores in-frame clones only, minus some. The sample holds around 720,000 clones, roughly 72% seen once. This TCR derives from a woman in her 30s in good health. The genes are TRBV5-1 and TRBJ1-2, with TRBD1 matching over 11 bases. The sequenced material came from memory CD4+ T cells sorted from blood. Specified subset: CD45RA-negative fraction. CDR3 region: CASKRSGQGVEKEGYTF. The CDR3 DNA reads as TGCGCCAGCAAAAGGTCGGGACAGGGGGTGGAGAAAGAGGGCTACACCTTC.